These 11 T cell receptor beta chains were all obtained from the same sample, sequenced in a study of shared clonotypes between healthy human individuals. Data came from immunoSEQ multiplex PCR; TCRdb stores just in-frame clones and leaves some out. The data hold roughly 590,000 clones, with roughly 95% observed a single time. Naive CD8 populations comprised CD45RO-negative cells positively selected for CCR7, excluding terminally differentiated effector memory CD45RA+ cells. Material: naive CD8+ T cells sorted from blood. The receptors originated from a woman aged 25 to 45 in good health.

This sequence joins TRBV5-1 and TRBJ1-1; the D gene is possibly TRBD1 (5 bases). The germline V gene has CDR1 SGHRS and CDR2 YFSETQ. Deletions cut 0 bases from V and 5 bases from J, with 14 bases between. This CDR3 has 15 amino acids. CDR3 residues: CASSLARQSATEAFF. The CDR3 DNA follows: TGCGCCAGCAGCTTGGCCAGACAGTCAGCGACTGAAGCTTTCTTT.

In the case of this clone: Other nucleotide sequences from this sample produce the same CDR3. The gene calls are TRBV28 and TRBJ2-7; D remains ambiguous. The ends were cut back, 6 bases at V and 0 bases at J, with 12 bases in the middle. Germline CDR1 is MDHEN and CDR2 is SYDVKM. CDR3 length: 14 residues. In nucleotides, the CDR3 is TGTGCCAGCAGCCCCGGCAGGAGCTCCTACGAGCAGTACTTC. Translated, it gives CASSPGRSSYEQYF.

This chain links TRBV7-8 with TRBJ2-7, with D perhaps matching TRBD1 (6 bases). The CDR3 spans 15 residues. The germline V gene has CDR1 SGHVS and CDR2 FQNEAQ. Trimming removed 2 bases from V and 5 bases from J, with 16 bases in between. The CDR3 spells CASSLIRGLINEQYF. The CDR3 DNA follows: TGTGCCAGCAGCTTAATCAGGGGCTTGATTAACGAGCAGTACTTC.

The V and J genes are TRBV30 and TRBJ2-5; D is uncertain. The J call may be mistaken, given a closer DNA end match to TRBJ2-7. The CDR3 extends over 12 amino acids. The germline gives CDR1 GTSNPN, CDR2 SVGIG (reference sequence). CDR3 DNA sequence: TGTGCCTGGAGTGTAATGGGCTACGAGCAGTACTTC. The encoded protein is CAWSVMGYEQYF.

V is TRBV25-1 and J is TRBJ2-1, with 7 bases identical to TRBD2. The CDR3 has 12 residues. V was pared by 6 bases and J by 8 bases, with 4 bases of the junction left unmatched. Germline assignment: CDR1 MGHDK and CDR2 SYGVNS. The DNA of the CDR3 is TGTGCCAGCAGAGGACTAGGGTATGAGCAGTTCTTC. Its translation: CASRGLGYEQFF.

The rearrangement uses TRBV4-1 and TRBJ1-2; the D is unclear. CDR3 size: 17 residues. CDR1 and CDR2 (germline): MGHRA, YSYEKL. V was shortened by 0 bases and J by 4 bases, with 18 bases between the two germline ends. The CDR3 region has the DNA TGCGCCAGCAGCCAAGATGTAGGGCAGGCGATACTCTATGGCTACACCTTC. This sequence encodes CASSQDVGQAILYGYTF.

For this clone: Other DNA sequences within the sample encode an identical CDR3. The rearrangement links TRBV11-3 to TRBJ2-1, with a weak D call TRBD2 (6 bases). Between the trimmed V and J ends, which lost 0 bases and 0 bases, there was a span of 6 bases. From germline, CDR1 is SGHNT and CDR2 YENEEA. The CDR3 runs 15 residues. The CDR3 DNA sequence: TGTGCCAGCAGCTTAGACGGGAGCTCCTACAATGAGCAGTTCTTC. This codes for CASSLDGSSYNEQFF.

CDR3 protein: CASSGAYTEAFF. CDR3 bases: TGTGCCAGCAGCGGGGCGTACACTGAAGCTTTCTTT. The J gene is TRBJ1-1, the V gene TRBV14, with D maybe TRBD1 (5 bases). V was pared by 5 bases and J by 3 bases, with 7 bases between. Germline CDR1 and CDR2: SGHDN and FVKESK. The CDR3 length is 12 residues.

The rearrangement uses TRBV30 and TRBJ2-7; perhaps TRBD2 as D (6 bases). This CDR3 is 13 amino acids long. Trimming removed 7 bases from V and 7 bases from J, with 20 bases in between. Germline V gene lookup returns CDR1 GTSNPN and CDR2 SVGIG (reference sequence). The DNA for the CDR3 is TGTGCCTCGGCGGGACCTCCTACTAGGGAGCAGTACTTC. Its translation is CASAGPPTREQYF.

The chain combines TRBV4-1 with TRBJ2-5, with TRBD2 matching over 7 bases. The tail of the sequence fits TRBJ2-7 better, so the J call may be wrong. Germline loops: CDR1 MGHRA, CDR2 YSYEKL. The CDR3 covers 16 residues. CDR3 protein: CASSPLGLAASYEQYF. DNA of the CDR3: TGCGCCAGCAGCCCATTAGGGCTAGCGGCCTCCTACGAGCAGTACTTC.

The chain links TRBV11-2 to TRBJ2-7; D is ambiguous. The CDR3 has 13 residues. Between the trimmed V and J ends, which lost 1 base and 5 bases, there was a span of 9 bases. Germline lookup yields CDR1 SGHAT and CDR2 FQNNGV. In DNA, the CDR3 is TGTGCCAGCAGCTTAGGTTCCGCGCACGAGCAGTACTTC. Translated, it gives CASSLGSAHEQYF.